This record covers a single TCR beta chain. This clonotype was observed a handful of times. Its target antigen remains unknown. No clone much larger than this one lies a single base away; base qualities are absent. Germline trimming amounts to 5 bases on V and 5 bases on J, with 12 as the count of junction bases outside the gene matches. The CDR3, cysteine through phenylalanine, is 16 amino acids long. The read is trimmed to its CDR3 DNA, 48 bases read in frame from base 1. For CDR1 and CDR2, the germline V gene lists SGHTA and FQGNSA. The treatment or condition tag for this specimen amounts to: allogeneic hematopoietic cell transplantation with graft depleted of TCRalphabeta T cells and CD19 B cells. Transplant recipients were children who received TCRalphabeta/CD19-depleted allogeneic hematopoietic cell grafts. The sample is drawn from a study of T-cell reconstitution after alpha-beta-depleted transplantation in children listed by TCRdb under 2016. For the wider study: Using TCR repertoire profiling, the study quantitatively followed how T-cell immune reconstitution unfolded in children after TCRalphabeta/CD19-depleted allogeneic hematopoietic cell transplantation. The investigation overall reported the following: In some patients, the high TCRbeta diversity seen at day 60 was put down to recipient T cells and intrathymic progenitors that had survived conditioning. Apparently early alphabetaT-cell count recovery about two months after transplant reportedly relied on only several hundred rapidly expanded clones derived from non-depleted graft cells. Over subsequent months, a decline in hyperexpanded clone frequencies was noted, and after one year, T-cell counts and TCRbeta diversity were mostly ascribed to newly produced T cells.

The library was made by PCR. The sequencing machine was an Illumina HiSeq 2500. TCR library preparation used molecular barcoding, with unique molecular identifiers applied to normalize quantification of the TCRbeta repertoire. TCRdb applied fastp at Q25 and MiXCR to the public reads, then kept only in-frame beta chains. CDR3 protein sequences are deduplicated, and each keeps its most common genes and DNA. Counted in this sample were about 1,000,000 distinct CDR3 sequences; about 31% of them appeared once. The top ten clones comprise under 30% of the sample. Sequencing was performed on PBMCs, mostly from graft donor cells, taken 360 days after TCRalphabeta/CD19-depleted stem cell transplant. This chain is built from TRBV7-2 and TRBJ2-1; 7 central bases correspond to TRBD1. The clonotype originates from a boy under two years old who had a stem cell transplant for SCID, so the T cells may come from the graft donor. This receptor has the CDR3 CASSANRDRTHNEQFF. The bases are TGTGCCAGCAGCGCAAACCGGGACAGAACACACAATGAGCAGTTCTTC.